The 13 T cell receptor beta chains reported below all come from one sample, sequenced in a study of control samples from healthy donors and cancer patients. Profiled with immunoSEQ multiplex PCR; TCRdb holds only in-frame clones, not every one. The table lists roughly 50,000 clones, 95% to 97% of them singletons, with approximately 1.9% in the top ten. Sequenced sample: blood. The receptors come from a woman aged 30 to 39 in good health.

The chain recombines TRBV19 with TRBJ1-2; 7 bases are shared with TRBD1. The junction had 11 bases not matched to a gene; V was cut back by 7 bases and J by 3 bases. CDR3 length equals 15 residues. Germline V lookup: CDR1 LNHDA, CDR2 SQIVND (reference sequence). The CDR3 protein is CASTKGAGSHYGYTF. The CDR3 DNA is TGTGCCAGTACTAAGGGGGCAGGGTCCCACTATGGCTACACCTTC.

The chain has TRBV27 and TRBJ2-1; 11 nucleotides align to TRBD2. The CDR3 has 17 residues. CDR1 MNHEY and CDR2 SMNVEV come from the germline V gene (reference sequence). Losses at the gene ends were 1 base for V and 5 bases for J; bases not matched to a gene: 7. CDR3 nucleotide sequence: TGTGCCAGCAGTTTATACGGAGTAGCGGGAGGGCACAATGAGCAGTTCTTC. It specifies CASSLYGVAGGHNEQFF.

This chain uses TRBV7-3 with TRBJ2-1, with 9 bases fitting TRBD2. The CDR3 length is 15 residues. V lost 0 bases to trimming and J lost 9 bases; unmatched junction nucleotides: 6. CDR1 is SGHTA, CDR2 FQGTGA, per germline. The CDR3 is CASSLTSVAGVEQFF. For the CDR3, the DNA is TGTGCCAGCAGCTTAACGTCGGTAGCGGGAGTTGAGCAGTTCTTC.

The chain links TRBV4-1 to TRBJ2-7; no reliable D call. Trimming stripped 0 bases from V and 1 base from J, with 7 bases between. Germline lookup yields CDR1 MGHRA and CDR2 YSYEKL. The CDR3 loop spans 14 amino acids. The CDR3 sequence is CASSQEELSYEQYF. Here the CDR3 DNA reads TGCGCCAGCAGCCAAGAGGAGCTGTCCTACGAGCAGTACTTC.

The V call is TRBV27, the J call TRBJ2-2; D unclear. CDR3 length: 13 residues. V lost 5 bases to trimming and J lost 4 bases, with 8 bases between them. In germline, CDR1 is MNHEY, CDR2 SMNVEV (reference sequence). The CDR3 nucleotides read TGTGCCAGCAGTCCCCACCCCACCGGGGAGCTGTTTTTT. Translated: CASSPHPTGELFF.

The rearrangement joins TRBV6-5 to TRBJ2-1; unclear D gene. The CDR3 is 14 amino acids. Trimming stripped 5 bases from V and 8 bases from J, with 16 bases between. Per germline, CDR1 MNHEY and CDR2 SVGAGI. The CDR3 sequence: CASSTREGFDEQFF. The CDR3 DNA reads TGTGCCAGCAGTACCCGCGAAGGGTTCGATGAGCAGTTCTTC.

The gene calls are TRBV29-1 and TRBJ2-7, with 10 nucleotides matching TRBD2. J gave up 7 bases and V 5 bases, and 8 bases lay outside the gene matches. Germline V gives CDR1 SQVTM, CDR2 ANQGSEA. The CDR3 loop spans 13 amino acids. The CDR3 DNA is TGCAGCGTTTCTAGCGGGAGCTCGGGTGAGCAGTACTTC. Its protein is CSVSSGSSGEQYF.

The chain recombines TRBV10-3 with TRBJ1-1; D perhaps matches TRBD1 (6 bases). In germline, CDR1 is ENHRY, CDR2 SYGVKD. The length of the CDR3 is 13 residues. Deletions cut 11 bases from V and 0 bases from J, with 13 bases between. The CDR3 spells CAGRQELNTEAFF. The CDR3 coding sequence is TGTGCCGGCCGACAGGAGTTGAACACTGAAGCTTTCTTT.

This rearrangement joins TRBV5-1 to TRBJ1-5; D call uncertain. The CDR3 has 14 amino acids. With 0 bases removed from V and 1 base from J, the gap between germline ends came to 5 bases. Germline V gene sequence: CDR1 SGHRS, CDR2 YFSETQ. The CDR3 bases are TGCGCCAGCAGCTTGGGGGTAAGCAATCAGCCCCAGCATTTT. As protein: CASSLGVSNQPQHF.

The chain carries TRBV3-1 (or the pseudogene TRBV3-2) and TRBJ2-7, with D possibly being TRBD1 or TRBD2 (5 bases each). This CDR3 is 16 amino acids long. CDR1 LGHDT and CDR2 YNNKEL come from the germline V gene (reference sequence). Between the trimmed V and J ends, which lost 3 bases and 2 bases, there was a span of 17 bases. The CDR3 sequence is CASSQGPGTLPYEQYF. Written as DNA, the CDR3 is TGTGCCAGCAGCCAGGGCCCCGGGACCCTACCCTACGAGCAGTACTTC.

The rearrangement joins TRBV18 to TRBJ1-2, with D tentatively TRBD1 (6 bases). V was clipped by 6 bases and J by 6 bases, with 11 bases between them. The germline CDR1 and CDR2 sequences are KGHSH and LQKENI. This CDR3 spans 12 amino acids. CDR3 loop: CASSEGQHGYTF. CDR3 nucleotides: TGTGCCAGCTCGGAAGGACAGCATGGCTACACCTTC.

The CDR3 DNA is TGTGCCACCAGCAGAGATCGTATGGGAAAGTCCTACAATGAGCAGTTCTTC. Encoded protein: CATSRDRMGKSYNEQFF. The J gene is TRBJ2-1, the V gene TRBV15; D gene uncertain. There are 17 residues in the CDR3. Germline loops: CDR1 LNHNV, CDR2 YYDKDF (reference sequence). The V end was cut by 0 bases, the J end by 1 base, with 13 bases between. Looking up the rest from reference TRBV15 and TRBJ2-1 gives the full variable domain: DAMVIQNPRYQVTQFGKPVTLSCSQTLNHNVMYWYQQKSSQAPKLLFHYYDKDFNNEADTPDNFQSRRPNTSFCFLDIRSPGLGDTAMYLCATSRDRMGKSYNEQFFGPGTRLTVL.

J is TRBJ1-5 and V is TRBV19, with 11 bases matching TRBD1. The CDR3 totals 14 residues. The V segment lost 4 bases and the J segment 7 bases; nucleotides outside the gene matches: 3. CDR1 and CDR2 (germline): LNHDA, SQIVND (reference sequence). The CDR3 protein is CASSTGTGGQPQHF. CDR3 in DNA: TGTGCCAGTAGTACCGGGACAGGGGGGCAGCCCCAGCATTTT.